The 25 T cell receptor beta chains reported below all come from one sample, sequenced in a study of cytomegalovirus exposure and HLA in healthy donors. The PCR was carried out with 60 Vbeta primers and 13 Jbeta primers. Sequencing was performed with immunoSEQ multiplex PCR; in TCRdb, only in-frame clones are kept and a portion is missing. The sample has about 150,000 clones; about three quarters are singletons. The sequencing input was PBMCs. These receptors originate from a man in his thirties or forties in good health and CMV-seropositive.

This chain joins TRBV28 and TRBJ2-7, with D possibly being TRBD2 (5 bases). V was shortened by 6 bases and J by 4 bases, with 19 bases between the two germline ends. Germline V gene sequence: CDR1 MDHEN, CDR2 SYDVKM. The CDR3 has 15 residues. The chain's CDR3 is CASRSAGTPTYEQYF. CDR3 in DNA: TGTGCCAGCAGGTCCGCGGGTACGCCAACTTACGAGCAGTACTTC.

The genes are TRBV7-3 and TRBJ2-4, with D tentatively TRBD2 (7 bases). The germline V gene has CDR1 SGHTA and CDR2 FQGTGA. CDR3 length: 15 amino acids. Trimming took off 1 base at V and 9 bases at J, with 16 bases between the two ends. The DNA of the CDR3 is TGTGCCAGCAGCTTAAATGCAGGGGAGGGGGGCATTCAGTACTTC. Protein product: CASSLNAGEGGIQYF.

The genes are TRBV5-4 and TRBJ2-3; TRBD2 agrees at 8 bases. CDR1 and CDR2 (germline): SGHNT, YYREEE (reference sequence). The CDR3 sequence is 16 residues long. Trimming at V came to 4 bases and at J to 1 base, leaving 8 bases not matched to a gene. The CDR3 DNA reads as TGTGCCAGCAGCAAAAGCGGGAGACAAGGCACAGATACGCAGTATTTT. It yields the protein CASSKSGRQGTDTQYF.

Only a few counts were recorded for this clone. The rearrangement uses TRBV10-3 and TRBJ2-5; 12 positions agree with TRBD2. The J segment lost 5 bases and the V segment lost 5 bases, leaving 6 bases of the junction unmatched. CDR1 and CDR2 from the germline V gene are ENHRY and SYGVKD. The CDR3 contains 15 residues. CDR3 amino acids: CAISSTSGSEETQYF. As DNA, the CDR3 is TGTGCCATCAGTTCGACTAGCGGGAGCGAGGAGACCCAGTACTTC.

The chain recombines TRBV30 with TRBJ2-3; 11 positions match TRBD1. Germline values: CDR1 GTSNPN, CDR2 SVGIG (reference sequence). There are 13 residues in the CDR3. V dropped 5 bases and J dropped 4; count of bases not matched to a gene: 2. CDR3 region: CAWGTGGADTQYF. DNA for the CDR3: TGTGCCTGGGGGACAGGGGGAGCAGATACGCAGTATTTT.

This rearrangement joins TRBV5-1 to TRBJ2-7; 7 bases match TRBD2. Germline CDR1 SGHRS, CDR2 YFSETQ. The CDR3 has 13 amino acids. V shed 4 bases, J shed 6 bases, and the junction held 7 bases outside the gene matches. CDR3: CASSLPREGEQYF. In nucleotides, the CDR3 is TGCGCCAGCAGCCTTCCTAGGGAGGGCGAGCAGTACTTC.

This clone was observed a few times. The chain combines TRBV2 with TRBJ1-5; D might be TRBD1 (5 bases). This CDR3 contains 15 residues. Per the germline V gene, CDR1 is SNHLY and CDR2 is FYNNEI. The ends were cut back, 7 bases at V and 5 bases at J, with 18 bases in the middle. In DNA, the CDR3 is TGTGCCAGCACCTGGGGGGGGAGAACCGATCAGCCCCAGCATTTT. It encodes CASTWGGRTDQPQHF.

V is TRBV23-1 and J is TRBJ2-2, with D possibly matching TRBD2 (6 bases). TRBV23-1 falls under the ORF class, with uncertain function. This CDR3 spans 16 amino acids. V lost 8 bases to trimming and J lost 5 bases, with 21 bases between them. Here the CDR3 reads CASSPRRAAGTGELFF. The DNA for the CDR3 is TGCGCCAGCTCCCCCCGCCGGGCGGCGGGGACCGGGGAGCTGTTTTTT.

The CDR3 loop is CASSYNREGLEQYF. In DNA, the CDR3 is TGTGCCAGCAGTTACAACAGGGAAGGGCTCGAGCAGTACTTC. This chain links TRBV6-5 with TRBJ2-5; D perhaps matches TRBD1 (6 bases). The J call may be wrong; the DNA end is better matched by TRBJ2-7. CDR1 MNHEY and CDR2 SVGAGI come from the germline V gene. CDR3 size: 14 residues.

The V call is TRBV7-9, the J call TRBJ1-3; possibly TRBD1 for D (6 bases). The CDR3 has 15 residues. CDR1 is SEHNR and CDR2 is FQNEAQ in the germline V gene (reference sequence). Trimming cost V 3 bases and J 3 bases, with 12 bases left between them. The CDR3 region has the DNA TGTGCCAGCAGCTTCGGCAGGGGAAATGGAAACACCATATATTTT. This gives the protein CASSFGRGNGNTIYF.

The chain links TRBV30 to TRBJ2-2; D is unclear. CDR1 is GTSNPN and CDR2 is SVGIG in the germline V gene (reference sequence). The CDR3 spans 14 residues. Deletions cut 3 bases from V and 9 bases from J, with 17 bases between. The DNA of the CDR3 is TGTGCCTGGAGGCGGCTAATGGCGCGTTGGGAGCTGTTTTTT. Translating gives CAWRRLMARWELFF. The whole variable domain, remainder taken from reference TRBV30 and TRBJ2-2, is SQTIHQWPATLVQPVGSPLSLECTVEGTSNPNLYWYRQAAGRGLQLLFYSVGIGQISSEVPQNLSASRPQDRQFILSSKKLLLSDSGFYLCAWRRLMARWELFFGEGSRLTVL.

This chain uses TRBV5-5 with TRBJ2-5; tentative D call: TRBD2 (6 bases). Trimming shortened V by 1 base and J by 7 bases, and 11 bases separated the two germline ends. The CDR3 contains 13 residues. The germline CDR1 and CDR2 sequences are SGHKS and YYEKEE (reference sequence). CDR3: CASSLFGSGTQYF. Here the CDR3 DNA reads TGTGCCAGCAGCTTGTTCGGGAGTGGGACCCAGTACTTC.

CDR3 sequence reads: CASSQDFGSSSYEQYF. The DNA for the CDR3 is TGTGCCAGCAGCCAAGATTTCGGTTCCTCCTCCTACGAGCAGTACTTC. The chain couples TRBV14 to TRBJ2-7; D gene ambiguous. Germline V lookup: CDR1 SGHDN, CDR2 FVKESK. The ends were cut back, 0 bases at V and 0 bases at J, with 12 bases in the middle. The CDR3 loop spans 16 amino acids.

The chain joins TRBV6-1 to TRBJ2-1, with D maybe TRBD2 (5 bases). The V gene's germline CDR1 is MNHNS and CDR2 SASEGT. The V end lost 0 bases, the J end lost 10 bases, and 13 bases lay between the germline ends. The CDR3 extends over 14 amino acids. The CDR3 protein is CASSEAYLSGEQFF. CDR3 bases: TGTGCCAGCAGTGAAGCTTACCTGTCGGGAGAGCAGTTCTTC.

The chain combines TRBV14 with TRBJ1-1; D unresolved. The CDR3 extends over 12 amino acids. From germline, CDR1 is SGHDN and CDR2 FVKESK. V was trimmed by 3 bases and J by 7 bases, leaving 9 bases between them. CDR3 bases: TGTGCCAGCAGCCACACCGGGAGTGAAGCTTTCTTT. It specifies CASSHTGSEAFF.

In its sample, this clone was seen once. The CDR3 here is CASSAQGVTSPHGELFF. Here the CDR3 DNA reads TGTGCCAGCAGTGCCCAGGGGGTTACCTCACCCCACGGGGAGCTGTTTTTT. This chain links TRBV6-1 with TRBJ2-2; 7 bases map to TRBD1. The CDR3 spans 17 residues. CDR1 and CDR2 (germline): MNHNS, SASEGT. V lost 4 bases and J lost 7; bases outside the gene matches: 15.

V gene TRBV29-1 combines with J gene TRBJ2-7, with a possible D match to TRBD1 (5 bases). The CDR3 length is 12 residues. Germline lookup yields CDR1 SQVTM and CDR2 ANQGSEA. The V end was cut by 4 bases, the J end by 4 bases, with 11 bases between. CDR3 coding DNA: TGCAGCGTTGGAAGGGGTAGTTACGAGCAGTACTTC. Protein sequence: CSVGRGSYEQYF.

This clone was observed a handful of times. The chain joins TRBV5-1 to TRBJ2-1; 12 bases are shared with TRBD2. The CDR3 covers 15 residues. Trimming removed 0 bases from V and 10 bases from J; junction bases left unmatched: 5. Germline lookup yields CDR1 SGHRS and CDR2 YFSETQ. As DNA, the CDR3 is TGCGCCAGCAGCTTGGGACTAGCGGGAGTGGGAGAGCAGTTCTTC. This translates into CASSLGLAGVGEQFF.

The J gene is TRBJ1-1, the V gene TRBV6-5; no definite D call. The V and J ends lost 0 bases and 4 bases respectively, with 6 bases between them. The CDR3 is made up of 13 amino acids. Germline assignment: CDR1 MNHEY and CDR2 SVGAGI. CDR3 in DNA: TGTGCCAGCAGTTACTCGCCGGGCACTGAAGCTTTCTTT. Residues: CASSYSPGTEAFF.

V gene TRBV19 combines with J gene TRBJ2-1; 11 bases agree with TRBD2. There are 16 residues in the CDR3. The trim removed 6 bases at V and 8 bases at J, leaving 12 bases unmatched. Germline V gene data show CDR1 as LNHDA and CDR2 as SQIVND (reference sequence). This CDR3 is CASRNTRTSGSHEQFF. CDR3 DNA: TGTGCCAGTAGAAATACTAGGACTAGCGGGTCCCATGAGCAGTTCTTC.

The V call is TRBV19, the J call TRBJ1-5, with D perhaps matching TRBD1 (5 bases). Trimming removed 5 bases from V and 5 bases from J, with 16 bases in between. Germline-derived CDR1 and CDR2 are LNHDA and SQIVND (reference sequence). CDR3 length: 15 residues. Here the CDR3 reads CASSPWGREDQPQHF. The DNA for the CDR3 is TGTGCCAGTAGTCCGTGGGGCAGGGAGGATCAGCCCCAGCATTTT.

This clone was recorded a few times. This chain connects TRBV2 to TRBJ1-2; 10 bases align to TRBD1. There are 16 residues in the CDR3. V was clipped by 7 bases and J by 3 bases; unmatched bases: 11. Germline-derived CDR1 and CDR2 are SNHLY and FYNNEI. The CDR3 region is CASTLDRGLLDYGYTF. The DNA for the CDR3 is TGTGCCAGCACTCTGGACAGGGGGTTGCTCGACTATGGCTACACCTTC.

V usage is TRBV7-2 and J usage is TRBJ1-3; D perhaps matches TRBD1 (6 bases). The CDR3 contains 15 residues. The V end was cut by 1 base, the J end by 5 bases, with 12 bases between. Germline-derived CDR1 and CDR2 are SGHTA and FQGNSA. The CDR3: CASSLERQGRNTIYF. DNA of the CDR3: TGTGCCAGCAGCTTAGAAAGGCAGGGGAGAAACACCATATATTTT.

The chain carries TRBV5-1 and TRBJ1-5; D may be TRBD1 (6 bases). V lost 2 bases, J lost 2 bases, and 11 bases lay in between. Germline CDR1 SGHRS, CDR2 YFSETQ. The CDR3 consists of 15 residues. CDR3 sequence (DNA): TGCGCCAGCAGCTTTTCAGGGGCCGGCAATCAGCCCCAGCATTTT. It encodes CASSFSGAGNQPQHF.

This sequence joins TRBV25-1 and TRBJ1-1; 8 positions agree with TRBD1. The length of the CDR3 is 15 residues. V shed 4 bases and J 1 base; nucleotides not matched to a gene: 5. Germline CDR1 and CDR2: MGHDK and SYGVNS. This chain's CDR3 is CASSAWTGSNTEAFF. The CDR3 DNA reads TGTGCCAGCAGTGCATGGACAGGGTCGAACACTGAAGCTTTCTTT.